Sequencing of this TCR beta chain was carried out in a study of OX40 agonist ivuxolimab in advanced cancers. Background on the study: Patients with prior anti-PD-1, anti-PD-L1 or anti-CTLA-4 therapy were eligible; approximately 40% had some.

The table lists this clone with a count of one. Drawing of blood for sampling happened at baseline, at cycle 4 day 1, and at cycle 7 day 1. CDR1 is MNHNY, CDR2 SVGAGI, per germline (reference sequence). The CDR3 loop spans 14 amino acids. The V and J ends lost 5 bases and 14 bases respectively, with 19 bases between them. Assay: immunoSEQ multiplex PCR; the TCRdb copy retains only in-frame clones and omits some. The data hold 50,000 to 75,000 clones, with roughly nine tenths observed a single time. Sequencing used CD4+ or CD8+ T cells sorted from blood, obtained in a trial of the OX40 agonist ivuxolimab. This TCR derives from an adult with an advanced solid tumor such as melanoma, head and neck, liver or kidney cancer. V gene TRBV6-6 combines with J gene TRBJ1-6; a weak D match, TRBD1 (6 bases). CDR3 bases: TGTGCCAGCAGTCCCGGGACGGTTGGGGACACCCTCCACTTT. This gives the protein CASSPGTVGDTLHF.